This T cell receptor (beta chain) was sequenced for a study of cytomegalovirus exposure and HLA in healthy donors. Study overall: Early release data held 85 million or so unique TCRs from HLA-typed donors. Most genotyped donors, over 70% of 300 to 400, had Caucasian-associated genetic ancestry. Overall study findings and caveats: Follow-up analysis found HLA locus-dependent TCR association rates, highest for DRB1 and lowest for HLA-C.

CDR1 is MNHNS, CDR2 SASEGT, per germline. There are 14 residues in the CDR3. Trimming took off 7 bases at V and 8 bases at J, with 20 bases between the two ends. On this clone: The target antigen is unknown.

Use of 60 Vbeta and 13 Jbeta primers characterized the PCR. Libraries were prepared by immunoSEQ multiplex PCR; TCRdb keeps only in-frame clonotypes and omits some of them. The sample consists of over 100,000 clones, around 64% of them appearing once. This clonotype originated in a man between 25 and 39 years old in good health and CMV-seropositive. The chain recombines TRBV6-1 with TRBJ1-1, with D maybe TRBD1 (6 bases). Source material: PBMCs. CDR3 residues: CASIGTRTNSEAFF. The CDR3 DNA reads TGTGCCAGCATTGGGACAAGGACGAACTCGGAAGCTTTCTTT.